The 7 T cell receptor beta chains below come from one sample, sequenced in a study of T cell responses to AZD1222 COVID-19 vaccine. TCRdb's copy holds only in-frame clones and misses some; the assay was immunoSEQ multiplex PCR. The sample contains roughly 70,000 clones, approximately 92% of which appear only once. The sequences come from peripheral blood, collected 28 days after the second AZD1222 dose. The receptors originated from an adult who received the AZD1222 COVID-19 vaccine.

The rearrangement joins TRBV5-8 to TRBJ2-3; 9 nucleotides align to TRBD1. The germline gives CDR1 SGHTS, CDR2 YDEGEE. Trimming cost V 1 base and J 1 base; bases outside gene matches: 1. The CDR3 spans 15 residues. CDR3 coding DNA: TGTGCCAGCAGCTTGAGGGACAGGGGCACAGATACGCAGTATTTT. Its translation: CASSLRDRGTDTQYF. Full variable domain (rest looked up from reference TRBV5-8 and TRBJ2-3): EAGVTQSPTHLIKTRGQQATLRCSPISGHTSVYWYQQALGLGLQFLLWYDEGEERNRGNFPPRFSGRQFPNYSSELNVNALELEDSALYLCASSLRDRGTDTQYFGPGTRLTVL.

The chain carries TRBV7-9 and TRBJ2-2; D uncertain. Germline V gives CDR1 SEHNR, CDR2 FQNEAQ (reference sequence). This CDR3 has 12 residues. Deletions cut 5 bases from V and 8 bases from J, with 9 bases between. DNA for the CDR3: TGTGCCAGCAGCCCAGACCTAGGGGAGCTGTTTTTT. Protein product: CASSPDLGELFF.

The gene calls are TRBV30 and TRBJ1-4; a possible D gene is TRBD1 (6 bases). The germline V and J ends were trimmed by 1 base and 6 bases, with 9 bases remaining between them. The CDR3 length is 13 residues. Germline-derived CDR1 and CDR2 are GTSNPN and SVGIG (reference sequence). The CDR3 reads CAWSGQGHEKLFF. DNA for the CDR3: TGTGCCTGGAGTGGGCAGGGGCATGAAAAACTGTTTTTT. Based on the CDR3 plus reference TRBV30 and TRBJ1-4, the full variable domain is SQTIHQWPATLVQPVGSPLSLECTVEGTSNPNLYWYRQAAGRGLQLLFYSVGIGQISSEVPQNLSASRPQDRQFILSSKKLLLSDSGFYLCAWSGQGHEKLFFGSGTQLSVL.

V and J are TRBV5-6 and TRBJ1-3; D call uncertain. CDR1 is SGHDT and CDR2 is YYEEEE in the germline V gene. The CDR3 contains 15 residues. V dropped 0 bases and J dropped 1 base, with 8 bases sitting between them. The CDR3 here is CASSLARLSGNTIYF. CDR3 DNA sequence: TGTGCCAGCAGCTTGGCTCGTCTTTCTGGAAACACCATATATTTT.

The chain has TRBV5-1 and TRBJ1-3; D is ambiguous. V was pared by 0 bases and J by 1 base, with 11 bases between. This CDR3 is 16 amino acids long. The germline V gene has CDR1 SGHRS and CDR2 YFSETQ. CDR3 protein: CASSLAAGSSGNTIYF. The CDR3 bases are TGCGCCAGCAGCTTGGCCGCGGGGAGTTCTGGAAACACCATATATTTT.

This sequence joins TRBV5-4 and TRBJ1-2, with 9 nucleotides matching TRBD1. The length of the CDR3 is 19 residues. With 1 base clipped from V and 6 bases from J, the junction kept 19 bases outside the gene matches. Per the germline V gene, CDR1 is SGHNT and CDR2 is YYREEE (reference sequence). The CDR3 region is CASSLMGVGATGGSDGYTF. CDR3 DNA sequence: TGTGCCAGCAGCTTGATGGGGGTCGGGGCGACAGGGGGATCGGATGGCTACACCTTC.

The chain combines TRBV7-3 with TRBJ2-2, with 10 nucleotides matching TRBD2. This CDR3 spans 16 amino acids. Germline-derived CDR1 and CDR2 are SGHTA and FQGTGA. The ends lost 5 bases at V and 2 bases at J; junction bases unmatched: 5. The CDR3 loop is CASSPILAGNTGELFF. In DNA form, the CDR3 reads TGTGCCAGCAGCCCCATACTAGCGGGAAACACCGGGGAGCTGTTTTTT.